The sequence of this T cell receptor beta chain was determined in a study of blood T cell repertoires in COVID-19. In the study overall: The United States, Italy and Spain provided the acute and convalescent COVID-19 samples. The analysed material was cDNA or gDNA that came from T cells, B-cell-depleted T cells, or PBMCs.

The CDR3 spans 13 residues. Germline V gene sequence: CDR1 MNHEY, CDR2 SMNVEV (reference sequence). The germline V and J ends were trimmed by 2 bases and 3 bases, with 8 bases remaining between them. Turning to this clone: The sample contains more than one DNA sequence encoding this CDR3.

In the authors' workflow: Reference gene primers were amplified, and this amplification served to estimate nucleated cell counts. TCRdb keeps only in-frame clones here, not all; method: immunoSEQ multiplex PCR. V and J calls and clone size are those listed in that table; D and trimming were worked out from the DNA. The sample has about 120,000 clones; 60% to 80% are singletons. This clonotype was obtained from a human donor in a cohort sampled during active COVID-19. Sequencing used peripheral blood. The chain links TRBV27 to TRBJ2-7; the D gene is possibly TRBD2 (6 bases). CDR3 residues: CASSLAGNYEQYF. The CDR3 DNA follows: TGTGCCAGCAGTTTAGCGGGGAACTACGAGCAGTACTTC.